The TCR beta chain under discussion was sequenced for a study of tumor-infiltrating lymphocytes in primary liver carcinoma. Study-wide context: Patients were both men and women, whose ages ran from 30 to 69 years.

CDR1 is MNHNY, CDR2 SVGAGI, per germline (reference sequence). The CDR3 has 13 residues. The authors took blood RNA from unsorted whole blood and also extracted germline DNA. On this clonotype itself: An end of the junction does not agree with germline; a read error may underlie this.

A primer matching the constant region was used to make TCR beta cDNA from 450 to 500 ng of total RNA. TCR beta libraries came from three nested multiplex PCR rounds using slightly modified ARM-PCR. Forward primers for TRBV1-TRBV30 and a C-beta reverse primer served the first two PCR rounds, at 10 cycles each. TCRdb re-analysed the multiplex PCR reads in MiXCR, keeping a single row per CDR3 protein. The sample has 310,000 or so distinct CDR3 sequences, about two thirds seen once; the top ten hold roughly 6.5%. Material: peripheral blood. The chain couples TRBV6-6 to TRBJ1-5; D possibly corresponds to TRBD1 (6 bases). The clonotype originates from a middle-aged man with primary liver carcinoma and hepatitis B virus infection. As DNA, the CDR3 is TGTGCCAGCAGAGACAGGAGTAATCGGCCCCAGCATTTT. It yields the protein CASRDRSNRPQHF.